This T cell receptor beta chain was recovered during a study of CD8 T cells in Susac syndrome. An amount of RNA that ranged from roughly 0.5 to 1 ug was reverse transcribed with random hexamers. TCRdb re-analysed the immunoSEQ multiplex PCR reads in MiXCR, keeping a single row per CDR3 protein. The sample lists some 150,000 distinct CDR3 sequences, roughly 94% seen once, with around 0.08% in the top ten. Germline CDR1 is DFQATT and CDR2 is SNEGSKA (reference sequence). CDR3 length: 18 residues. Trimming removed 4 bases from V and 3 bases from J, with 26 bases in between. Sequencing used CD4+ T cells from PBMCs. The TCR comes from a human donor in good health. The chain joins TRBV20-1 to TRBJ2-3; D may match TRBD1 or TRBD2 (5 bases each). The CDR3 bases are TGCAGTGCTACTATCCGGGACGGGCCCTTCTGGAGGACAGATACGCAGTATTTT. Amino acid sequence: CSATIRDGPFWRTDTQYF.